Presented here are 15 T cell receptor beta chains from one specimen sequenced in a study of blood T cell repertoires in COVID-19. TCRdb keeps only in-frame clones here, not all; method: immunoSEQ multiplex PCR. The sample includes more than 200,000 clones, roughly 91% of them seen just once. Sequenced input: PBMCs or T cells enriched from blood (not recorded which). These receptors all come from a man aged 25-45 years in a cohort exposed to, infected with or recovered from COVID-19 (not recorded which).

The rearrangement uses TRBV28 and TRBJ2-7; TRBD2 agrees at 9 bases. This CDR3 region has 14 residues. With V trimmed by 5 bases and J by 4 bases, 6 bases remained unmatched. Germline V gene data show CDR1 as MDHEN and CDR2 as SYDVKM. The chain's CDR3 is CASSPRTSAYEQYF. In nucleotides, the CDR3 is TGTGCCAGCAGTCCCAGGACTAGCGCATACGAGCAGTACTTC.

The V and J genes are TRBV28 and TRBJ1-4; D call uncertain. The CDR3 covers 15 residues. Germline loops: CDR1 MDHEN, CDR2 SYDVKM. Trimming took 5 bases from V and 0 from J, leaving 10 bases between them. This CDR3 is CASSLSGTTNEKLFF. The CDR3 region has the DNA TGTGCCAGCAGTCTGTCTGGCACAACTAATGAAAAACTGTTTTTT. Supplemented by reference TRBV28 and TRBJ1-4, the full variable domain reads DVKVTQSSRYLVKRTGEKVFLECVQDMDHENMFWYRQDPGLGLRLIYFSYDVKMKEKGDIPEGYSVSREKKERFSLILESASTNQTSMYLCASSLSGTTNEKLFFGSGTQLSVL.

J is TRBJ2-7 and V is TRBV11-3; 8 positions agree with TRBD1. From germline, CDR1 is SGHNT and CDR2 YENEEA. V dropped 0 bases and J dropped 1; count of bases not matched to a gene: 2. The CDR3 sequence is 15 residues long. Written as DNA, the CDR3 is TGTGCCAGCAGCTTAGAACAGGGGGGATCCTACGAGCAGTACTTC. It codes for CASSLEQGGSYEQYF.

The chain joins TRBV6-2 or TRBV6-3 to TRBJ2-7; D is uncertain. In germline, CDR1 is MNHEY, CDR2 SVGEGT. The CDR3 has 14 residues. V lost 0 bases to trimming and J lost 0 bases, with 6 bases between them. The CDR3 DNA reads TGTGCCAGCAGTTACTCTGAAGCCTCCTACGAGCAGTACTTC. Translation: CASSYSEASYEQYF.

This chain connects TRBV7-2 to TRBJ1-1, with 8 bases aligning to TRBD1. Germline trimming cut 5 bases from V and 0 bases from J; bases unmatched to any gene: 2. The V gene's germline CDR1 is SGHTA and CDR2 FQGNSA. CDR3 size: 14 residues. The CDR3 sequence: CASSRDRMNTEAFF. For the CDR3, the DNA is TGTGCCAGCAGCCGGGACAGGATGAACACTGAAGCTTTCTTT.

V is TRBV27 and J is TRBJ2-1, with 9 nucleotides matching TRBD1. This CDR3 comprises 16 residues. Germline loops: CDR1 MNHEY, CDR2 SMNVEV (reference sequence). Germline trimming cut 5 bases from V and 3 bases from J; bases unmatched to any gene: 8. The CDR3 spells CASSPQQGAVYNEQFF. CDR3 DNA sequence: TGTGCCAGCAGTCCGCAACAGGGGGCGGTCTACAATGAGCAGTTCTTC.

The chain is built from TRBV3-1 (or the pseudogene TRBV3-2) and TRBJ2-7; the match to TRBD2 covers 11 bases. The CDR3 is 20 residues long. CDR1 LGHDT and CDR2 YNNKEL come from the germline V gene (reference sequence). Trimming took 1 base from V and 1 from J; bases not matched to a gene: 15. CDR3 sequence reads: CASSQGLAGIEAPVSYEQYF. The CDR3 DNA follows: TGTGCCAGCAGCCAAGGACTAGCGGGAATCGAGGCCCCGGTATCCTACGAGCAGTACTTC.

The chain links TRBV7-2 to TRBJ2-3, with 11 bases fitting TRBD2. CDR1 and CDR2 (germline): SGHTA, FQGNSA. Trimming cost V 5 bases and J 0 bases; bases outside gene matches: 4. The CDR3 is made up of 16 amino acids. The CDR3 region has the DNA TGTGCCAGCAGCCCCCTAGCGGGGGGAAGCACAGATACGCAGTATTTT. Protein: CASSPLAGGSTDTQYF.

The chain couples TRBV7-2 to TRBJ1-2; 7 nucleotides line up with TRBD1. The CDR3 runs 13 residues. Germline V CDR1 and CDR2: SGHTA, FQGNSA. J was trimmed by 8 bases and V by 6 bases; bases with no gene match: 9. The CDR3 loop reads CASRQDRVKGYTF. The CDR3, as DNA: TGTGCCAGCAGACAAGACAGGGTCAAAGGCTACACCTTC.

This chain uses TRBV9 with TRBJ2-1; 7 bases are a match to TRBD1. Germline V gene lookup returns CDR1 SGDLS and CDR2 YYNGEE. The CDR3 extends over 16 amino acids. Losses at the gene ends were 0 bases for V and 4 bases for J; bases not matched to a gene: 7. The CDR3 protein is CASSVVTGVGYNEQFF. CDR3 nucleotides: TGTGCCAGCAGCGTAGTTACAGGGGTGGGATACAATGAGCAGTTCTTC.

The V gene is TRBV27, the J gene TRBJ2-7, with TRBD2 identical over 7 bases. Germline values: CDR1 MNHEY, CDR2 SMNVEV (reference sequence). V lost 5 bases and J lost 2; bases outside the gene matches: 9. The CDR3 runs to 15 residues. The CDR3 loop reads CASSVYMGGAYEQYF. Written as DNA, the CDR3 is TGTGCCAGCAGTGTCTACATGGGGGGGGCCTACGAGCAGTACTTC.

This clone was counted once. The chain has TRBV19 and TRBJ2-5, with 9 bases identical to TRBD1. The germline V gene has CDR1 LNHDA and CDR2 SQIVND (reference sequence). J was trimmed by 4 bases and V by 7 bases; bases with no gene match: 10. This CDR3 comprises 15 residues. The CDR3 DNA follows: TGTGCCAGTAATAACGACAGGGGGAGCGGAGAGACCCAGTACTTC. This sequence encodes CASNNDRGSGETQYF.

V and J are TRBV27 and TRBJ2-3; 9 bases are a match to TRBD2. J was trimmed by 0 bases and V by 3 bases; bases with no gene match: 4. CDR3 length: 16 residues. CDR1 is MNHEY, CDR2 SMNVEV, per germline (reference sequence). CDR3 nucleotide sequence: TGTGCCAGCAGTTTTGGGACTAGCTGGAGCACAGATACGCAGTATTTT. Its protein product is CASSFGTSWSTDTQYF.

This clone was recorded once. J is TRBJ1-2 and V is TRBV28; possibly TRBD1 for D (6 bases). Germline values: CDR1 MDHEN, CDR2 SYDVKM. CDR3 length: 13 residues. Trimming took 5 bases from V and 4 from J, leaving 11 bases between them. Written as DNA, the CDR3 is TGTGCCAGCAGTCCTGACAGGAGCTATGGCTACACCTTC. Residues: CASSPDRSYGYTF.

CDR3 in amino acids: CASSRQGAHEQYF. The CDR3 DNA sequence: TGTGCCAGCAGTCGACAGGGGGCCCACGAGCAGTACTTC. This sequence joins TRBV2 and TRBJ2-7; 10 bases fit TRBD1. This CDR3 has 13 residues. Losses at the gene ends were 5 bases for V and 5 bases for J; bases not matched to a gene: 3. CDR1 is SNHLY and CDR2 is FYNNEI in the germline V gene.